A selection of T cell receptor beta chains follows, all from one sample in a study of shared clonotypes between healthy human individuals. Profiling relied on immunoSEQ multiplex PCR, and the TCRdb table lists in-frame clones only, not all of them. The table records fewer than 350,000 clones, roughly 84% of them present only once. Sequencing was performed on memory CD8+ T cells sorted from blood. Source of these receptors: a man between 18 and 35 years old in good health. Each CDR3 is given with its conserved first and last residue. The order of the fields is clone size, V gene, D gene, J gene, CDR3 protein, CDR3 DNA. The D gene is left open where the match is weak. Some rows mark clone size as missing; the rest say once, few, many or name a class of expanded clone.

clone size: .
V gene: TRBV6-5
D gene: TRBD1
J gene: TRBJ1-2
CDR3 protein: CASRPQGVDGYTF
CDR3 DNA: TGTGCCAGCAGGCCCCAGGGGGTAGATGGCTACACCTTC

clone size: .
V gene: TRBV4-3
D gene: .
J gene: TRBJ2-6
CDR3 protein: CASSPSAGSGANVLTF
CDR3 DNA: TGCGCCAGCAGCCCTTCAGCCGGGTCTGGGGCCAACGTCCTGACTTTC

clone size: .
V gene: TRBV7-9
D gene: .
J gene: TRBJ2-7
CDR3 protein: CASSLLIWHEDPHEQYF
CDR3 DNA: TGTGCCAGCAGCTTGTTGATTTGGCACGAAGATCCGCATGAGCAGTACTTC

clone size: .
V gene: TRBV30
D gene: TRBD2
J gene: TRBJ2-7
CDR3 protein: CAWSGAAGGYEQYF
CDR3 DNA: TGTGCCTGGAGTGGCGCAGCGGGAGGATACGAGCAGTACTTC

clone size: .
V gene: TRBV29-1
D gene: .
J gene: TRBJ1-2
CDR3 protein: CSARDTIDGYTF
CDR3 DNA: TGCAGCGCTCGGGACACCATAGATGGCTACACCTTC

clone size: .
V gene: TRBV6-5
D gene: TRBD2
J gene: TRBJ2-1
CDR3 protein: CASSPLAGGANEQFF
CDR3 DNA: TGTGCCAGCAGTCCGCTAGCGGGAGGTGCCAATGAGCAGTTCTTC

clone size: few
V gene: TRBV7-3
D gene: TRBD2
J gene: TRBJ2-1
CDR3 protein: CASSPWATSGANEQFF
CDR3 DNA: TGTGCCAGCAGCCCCTGGGCGACTAGCGGGGCGAATGAGCAGTTCTTC

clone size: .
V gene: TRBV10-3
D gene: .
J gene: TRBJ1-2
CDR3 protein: CAITVGGNYGYTF
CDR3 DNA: TGTGCCATCACGGTAGGAGGGAACTATGGCTACACCTTC

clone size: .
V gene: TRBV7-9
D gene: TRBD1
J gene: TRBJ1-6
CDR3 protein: CASTATGVYNSPLHF
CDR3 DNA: TGTGCCAGCACCGCGACAGGGGTCTATAATTCACCCCTCCACTTT

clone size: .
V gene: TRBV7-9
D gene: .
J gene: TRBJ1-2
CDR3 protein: CASSRELYGYTF
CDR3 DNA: TGTGCCAGCAGCCGGGAGCTCTATGGCTACACCTTC

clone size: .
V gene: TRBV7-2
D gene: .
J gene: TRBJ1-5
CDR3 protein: CASSLGSGLSNQPQHF
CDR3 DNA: TGTGCCAGCAGCTTAGGGTCAGGGTTGAGCAATCAGCCCCAGCATTTT

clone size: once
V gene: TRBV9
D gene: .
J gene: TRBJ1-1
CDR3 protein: CASSVGGGTTEAFF
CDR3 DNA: TGTGCCAGCAGCGTAGGTGGGGGGACTACTGAAGCTTTCTTT

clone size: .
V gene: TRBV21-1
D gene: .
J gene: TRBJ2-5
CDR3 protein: CASSKGNPSVQETQYF
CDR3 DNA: TGTGCCAGCAGCAAAGGAAATCCCTCAGTCCAAGAGACCCAGTACTTC

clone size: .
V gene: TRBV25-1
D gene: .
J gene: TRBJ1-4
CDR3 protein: CASSELRETNEKLFF
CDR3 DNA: TGTGCCAGCAGTGAATTAAGGGAGACTAATGAAAAACTGTTTTTT

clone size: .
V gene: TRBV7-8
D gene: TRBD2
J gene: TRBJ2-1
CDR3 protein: CATGGSSYNEQFF
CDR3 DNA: TGTGCCACGGGGGGAAGCTCCTACAATGAGCAGTTCTTC

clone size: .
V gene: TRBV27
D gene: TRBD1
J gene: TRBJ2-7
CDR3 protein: CASSIDRERSYEQYF
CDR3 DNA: TGTGCCAGCAGTATAGACAGGGAGAGGTCCTACGAGCAGTACTTC

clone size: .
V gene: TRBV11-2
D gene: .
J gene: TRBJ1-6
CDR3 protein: CASSLGLGPNSPLHF
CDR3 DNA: TGTGCCAGCAGCTTAGGACTGGGGCCTAATTCACCCCTCCACTTT

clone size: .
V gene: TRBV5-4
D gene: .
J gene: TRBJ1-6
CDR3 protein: CASSTGARPLHF
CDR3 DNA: TGTGCCAGCAGCACCGGGGCTAGGCCCCTCCACTTT

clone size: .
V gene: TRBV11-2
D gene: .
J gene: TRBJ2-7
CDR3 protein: CASSLGLGRQRHEQYF
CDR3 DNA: TGTGCCAGCAGCTTAGGTCTAGGACGGCAGCGGCACGAGCAGTACTTC

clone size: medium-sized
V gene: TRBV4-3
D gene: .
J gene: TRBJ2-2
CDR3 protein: CASSPVAANTGELFF
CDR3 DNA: TGCGCCAGCAGCCCCGTAGCGGCGAACACCGGGGAGCTGTTTTTT

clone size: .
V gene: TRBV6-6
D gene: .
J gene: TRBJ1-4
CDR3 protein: CASWSTNEKLFF
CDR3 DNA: TGTGCCAGCTGGTCAACTAATGAAAAACTGTTTTTT

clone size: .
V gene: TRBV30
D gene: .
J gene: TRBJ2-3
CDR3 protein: CAWSDLLPMGDSTDTQYF
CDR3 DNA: TGTGCCTGGAGCGACCTCCTTCCCATGGGGGATAGCACAGATACGCAGTATTTT

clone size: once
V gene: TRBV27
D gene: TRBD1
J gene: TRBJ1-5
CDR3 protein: CASRLQGDHQPQHF
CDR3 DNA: TGTGCCAGCAGGCTACAGGGGGATCATCAGCCCCAGCATTTT

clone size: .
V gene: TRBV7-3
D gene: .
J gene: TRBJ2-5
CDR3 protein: CASSPSAETQYF
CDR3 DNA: TGTGCCAGCAGCCCCTCGGCGGAGACCCAGTACTTC

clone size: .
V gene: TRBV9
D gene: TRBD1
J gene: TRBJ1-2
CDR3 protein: CASSHGQGLIVGGYTF
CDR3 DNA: TGTGCCAGCAGCCACGGACAGGGTCTGATAGTGGGCGGCTACACCTTC

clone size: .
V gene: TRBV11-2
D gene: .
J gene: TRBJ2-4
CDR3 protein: CASSFGGVGNIQYF
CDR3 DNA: TGTGCCAGCAGCTTCGGCGGGGTGGGAAACATTCAGTACTTC

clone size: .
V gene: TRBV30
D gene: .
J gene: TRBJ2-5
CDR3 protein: CAWSYLGRVGETQYF
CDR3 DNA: TGTGCCTGGAGTTATCTAGGAAGGGTGGGAGAGACCCAGTACTTC

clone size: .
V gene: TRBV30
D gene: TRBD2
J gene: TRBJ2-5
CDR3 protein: CAWSDAGGPKETQYF
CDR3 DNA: TGTGCCTGGAGTGACGCGGGAGGGCCGAAGGAGACCCAGTACTTC

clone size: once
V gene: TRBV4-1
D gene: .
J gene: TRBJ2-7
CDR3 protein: CASSQLEGSVGEQYF
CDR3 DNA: TGCGCCAGCAGCCAACTAGAGGGGTCGGTCGGCGAGCAGTACTTC

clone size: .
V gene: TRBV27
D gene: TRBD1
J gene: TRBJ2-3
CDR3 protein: CASSSPPPGTGWWVAGTDTQYF
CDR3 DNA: TGTGCCAGCAGTTCCCCTCCCCCCGGGACAGGGTGGTGGGTAGCGGGCACAGATACGCAGTATTTT

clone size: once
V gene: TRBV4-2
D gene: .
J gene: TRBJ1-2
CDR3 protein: CASSQDPGVNYGYTF
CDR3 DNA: TGTGCCAGCAGCCAAGATCCCGGGGTGAACTATGGCTACACCTTC

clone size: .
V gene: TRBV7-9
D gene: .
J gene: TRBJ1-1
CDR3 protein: CASWGPAEAFF
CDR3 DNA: TGTGCCAGCTGGGGGCCCGCTGAAGCTTTCTTT

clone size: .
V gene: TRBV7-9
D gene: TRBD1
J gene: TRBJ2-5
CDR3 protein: CASSLASGGPGETQYF
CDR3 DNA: TGTGCCAGCAGCTTAGCGTCAGGGGGACCGGGGGAGACCCAGTACTTC

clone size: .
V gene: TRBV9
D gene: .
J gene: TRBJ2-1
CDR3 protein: CASSVMGQQFF
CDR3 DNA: TGTGCCAGCAGCGTAATGGGCCAGCAGTTCTTC

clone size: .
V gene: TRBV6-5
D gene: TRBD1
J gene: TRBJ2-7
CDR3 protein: CASSYSPGQVIYEQYF
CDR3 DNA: TGTGCCAGCAGTTACTCTCCGGGACAGGTGATCTACGAGCAGTACTTC

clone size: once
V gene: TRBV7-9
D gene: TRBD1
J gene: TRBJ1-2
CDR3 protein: CASRTGTEDGYTF
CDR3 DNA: TGTGCCAGCAGAACCGGGACAGAAGATGGCTACACCTTC

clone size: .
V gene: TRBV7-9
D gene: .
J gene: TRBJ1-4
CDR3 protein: CASSLSSSTNEKLFF
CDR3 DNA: TGTGCCAGCAGCCTAAGTAGCTCAACTAATGAAAAACTGTTTTTT

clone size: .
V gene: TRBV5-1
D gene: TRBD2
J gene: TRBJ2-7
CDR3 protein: CASSPGTSGVWYEQYF
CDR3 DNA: TGCGCCAGCAGCCCCGGGACTAGCGGGGTTTGGTACGAGCAGTACTTC

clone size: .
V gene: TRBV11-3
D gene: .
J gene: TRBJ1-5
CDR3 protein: CASSLPGSGNQPQHF
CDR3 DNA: TGTGCCAGCAGCTTACCGGGAAGCGGTAATCAGCCCCAGCATTTT

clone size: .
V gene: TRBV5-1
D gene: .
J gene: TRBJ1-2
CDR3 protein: CASSHQGLNYGYTF
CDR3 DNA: TGCGCCAGCAGTCATCAGGGCCTTAACTATGGCTACACCTTC

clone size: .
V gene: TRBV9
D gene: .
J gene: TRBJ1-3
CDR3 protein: CASSVGDADTIYF
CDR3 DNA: TGTGCCAGCAGCGTAGGGGATGCGGACACCATATATTTT

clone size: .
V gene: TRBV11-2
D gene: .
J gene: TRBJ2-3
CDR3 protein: CASSFLGLQFTDTQYF
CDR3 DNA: TGTGCCAGCAGCTTTCTGGGACTTCAGTTCACAGATACGCAGTATTTT

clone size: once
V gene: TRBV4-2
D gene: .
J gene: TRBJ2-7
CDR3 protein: CASSHGASLTYEQYF
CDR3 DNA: TGTGCCAGCAGCCACGGCGCCAGTCTTACCTACGAGCAGTACTTC

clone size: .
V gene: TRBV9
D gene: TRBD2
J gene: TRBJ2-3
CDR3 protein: CASSGEAGGPTDTQYF
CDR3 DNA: TGTGCCAGCAGCGGAGAAGCGGGGGGGCCGACAGATACGCAGTATTTT

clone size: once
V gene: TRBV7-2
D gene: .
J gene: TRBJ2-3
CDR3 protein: CASSLLPGFMTDTQYF
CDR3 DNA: TGTGCCAGCAGCCTTCTACCAGGGTTTATGACAGATACGCAGTATTTT

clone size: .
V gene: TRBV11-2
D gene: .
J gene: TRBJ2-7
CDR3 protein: CASSLWYEYEQYF
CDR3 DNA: TGTGCCAGCAGCTTATGGTACGAATACGAGCAGTACTTC

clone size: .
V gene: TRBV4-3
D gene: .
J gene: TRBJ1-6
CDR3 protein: CASSHLTGDNSPLHF
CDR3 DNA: TGCGCCAGCAGCCACCTAACAGGAGATAATTCACCCCTCCACTTT

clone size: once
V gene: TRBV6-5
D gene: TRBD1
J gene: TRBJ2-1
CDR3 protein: CASTPSSGTGGPQFF
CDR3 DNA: TGTGCCAGCACCCCTAGCTCCGGGACAGGGGGCCCGCAGTTCTTC

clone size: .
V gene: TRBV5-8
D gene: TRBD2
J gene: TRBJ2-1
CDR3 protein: CASRDPSGGRWGNEQFF
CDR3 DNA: TGTGCCAGCAGAGACCCTTCGGGAGGGCGATGGGGAAATGAGCAGTTCTTC

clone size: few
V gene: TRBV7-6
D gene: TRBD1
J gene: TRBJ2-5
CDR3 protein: CASSLAHSGGSDQYF
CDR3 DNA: TGTGCCAGCAGCTTAGCGCATTCAGGGGGTAGTGACCAGTACTTC

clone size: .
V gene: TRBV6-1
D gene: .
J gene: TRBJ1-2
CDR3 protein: CASRRGRGYYGYTF
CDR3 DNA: TGTGCCAGCAGAAGGGGACGAGGGTACTATGGCTACACCTTC

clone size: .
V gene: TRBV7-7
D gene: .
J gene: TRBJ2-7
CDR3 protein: CASSLGRDYEQYF
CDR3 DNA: TGTGCTAGCAGCTTAGGGCGGGACTACGAGCAGTACTTC

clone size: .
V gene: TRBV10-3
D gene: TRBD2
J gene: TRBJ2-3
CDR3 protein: CAISESGLAGFSSTDTQYF
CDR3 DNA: TGTGCCATCAGTGAGTCGGGACTAGCGGGGTTCTCTAGCACAGATACGCAGTATTTT